Following are 29 T cell receptor beta chains from one sample sequenced in a study of blood T cells in healthy people across ages. Using a J-beta primer mix together with a sample-barcoded 5' primer, a second PCR was run for roughly 6 to 11 cycles. One entry per CDR3 protein, called by TCRdb with MiXCR from the 5' RACE reads. The profile covers fewer than 800,000 distinct CDR3 sequences, with approximately 31% appearing a single time and 15% taken by the ten largest. Sequencing was carried out using blood. Receptor source: a woman older than 75 in good health.

A word on this clonotype: The junction differs from germline at one of its ends, possibly a read error. This chain links TRBV7-3 with TRBJ2-3; D tentatively reads TRBD1 or TRBD2 (5 bases each). CDR1 and CDR2 (germline): SGHTA, FQGTGA. This CDR3 has 13 residues. The CDR3 DNA sequence: TGTGCTAGCAGCTACCAAACCGGGGACGGGCAGTATTTT. As protein: CASSYQTGDGQYF.

With respect to this clonotype: This may come from a read error, since a much larger clone is one base off. CDR3: CASTGTGLGANVRTF. As DNA, the CDR3 is TGTGCCAGCACTGGCACAGGGTTAGGGGCCAACGTCCGGACTTTC. The V gene is TRBV5-6, the J gene TRBJ2-6, with D tentatively TRBD1 (6 bases). Germline V lookup: CDR1 SGHDT, CDR2 YYEEEE. The CDR3 is made up of 15 amino acids.

The CDR3 loop is CASRRQNSYEQYF. The CDR3 nucleotides read TGCGCCAGCAGGAGGCAGAACTCCTACGAGCAGTACTTC. The chain is built from TRBV5-1 and TRBJ2-7; D not resolved. CDR1 and CDR2 from the germline V gene are SGHRS and YFSETQ. The CDR3 sequence is 13 residues long. V shed 5 bases and J shed 0 bases, with 9 bases lying between them.

This clonotype has at least ten counts. This chain uses TRBV20-1 with TRBJ2-7; the D call may be TRBD1 or TRBD2 (7 bases each). The CDR3 extends over 14 amino acids. Germline CDR1 and CDR2: DFQATT and SNEGSKA (reference sequence). Trimming pared 3 bases from V and 2 bases from J, leaving 14 bases between. CDR3 residues: CSARGGGQTYEQYF. In DNA, the CDR3 is TGCAGTGCTAGGGGGGGGGGACAGACCTACGAGCAGTACTTC.

In the case of this clonotype: A much larger clone sits a single nucleotide away, making a read error possible. The CDR3 reads CASSYPSEYEQYF. In DNA, the CDR3 is TGTGCCAGCAGTTACCCGTCCGAATACGAGCAGTACTTC. V is TRBV6-5 and J is TRBJ2-7; D is unclear. The V gene lost 2 bases and the J gene lost 4 bases, with 9 bases spanning the gap. The CDR3 loop spans 13 amino acids. Per the germline V gene, CDR1 is MNHEY and CDR2 is SVGAGI.

The chain uses TRBV18 and TRBJ1-4; the D gene is possibly TRBD1 (6 bases). Trimming took 9 bases from V and 5 from J, leaving 16 bases between them. This CDR3 comprises 14 residues. Germline lookup yields CDR1 KGHSH and CDR2 LQKENI. Here the CDR3 reads CASSAGTRNEKLFF. CDR3 DNA sequence: TGTGCCAGTTCGGCCGGGACACGAAATGAAAAACTGTTTTTT.

The table lists this clonotype with a few counts. V usage is TRBV2 and J usage is TRBJ1-5; D is possibly TRBD1 (5 bases). From germline, CDR1 is SNHLY and CDR2 FYNNEI. The CDR3 runs 15 residues. Trimming removed 8 bases at V and 1 base at J, with 15 bases between. The CDR3: CASRGDGASNQPQHF. CDR3 sequence (DNA): TGTGCCAGCCGTGGGGACGGTGCCAGCAATCAGCCCCAGCATTTT.

V and J are TRBV21-1 and TRBJ2-1; the listed D gene, TRBD2, was not tested against the DNA. TRBV21-1 is designated a pseudogene. The CDR3 covers 17 residues. CDR3 DNA sequence: TGTGCCAGCAGCTTAAAGGCGGGACTAGCGGAGGGCAATGAGCAGTTCTTC. This sequence encodes CASSLKAGLAEGNEQFF.

This clonotype was seen at least ten times. This chain connects TRBV20-1 to TRBJ2-5, with 7 bases identical to TRBD1. The CDR3 extends over 14 amino acids. V lost 0 bases and J lost 4; bases outside the gene matches: 5. CDR1 is DFQATT, CDR2 SNEGSKA, per germline (reference sequence). CDR3 residues: CSAREGQARETQYF. The DNA of the CDR3 is TGCAGTGCTAGAGAAGGACAGGCTAGAGAGACCCAGTACTTC.

This chain uses TRBV14 with TRBJ1-4; 9 nucleotides match TRBD1. The CDR3 has 16 residues. V was pared by 0 bases and J by 7 bases, with 6 bases of the junction left unmatched. Germline loops: CDR1 SGHDN, CDR2 FVKESK. CDR3 in DNA: TGTGCCAGCAGCCAAGATTTGAGACAGGGGGGTGAAAAACTGTTTTTT. This sequence encodes CASSQDLRQGGEKLFF.

This clonotype was seen repeatedly, ten times or more. The V call is TRBV7-2, the J call TRBJ2-7, with D perhaps matching TRBD1 (6 bases). The CDR3 spans 11 residues. Germline CDR1 SGHTA, CDR2 FQGNSA. V was pared by 5 bases and J by 7 bases, with 9 bases between. CDR3 bases: TGTGCCAGCAGCCTAGGACAGGAGCAGTACTTC. This translates into CASSLGQEQYF.

The chain couples TRBV6-5 to TRBJ2-7; no reliable D call. Germline assignment: CDR1 MNHEY and CDR2 SVGAGI. This CDR3 contains 13 residues. V was clipped by 5 bases and J by 2 bases, with 10 bases between them. CDR3 sequence: CASSRTWPYEQYF. The DNA for the CDR3 is TGTGCCAGCAGTAGGACGTGGCCCTACGAGCAGTACTTC.

This clonotype was counted many times. This may stem from a read error, because a much larger clone lies one nucleotide away. V is TRBV7-3 and J is TRBJ2-7; no definite D call. Germline V CDR1 and CDR2: SGHTA, FQGTGA. This CDR3 region has 13 residues. V was pared by 0 bases and J by 6 bases, with 9 bases between. The CDR3 sequence is CASSLTVRGEQYF. For the CDR3, the DNA is TGTGCCAGCAGCTTAACGGTACGAGGCGAGCAGTACTTC. Based on the CDR3 plus reference TRBV7-3 and TRBJ2-7, the full variable domain is GAGVSQTPSNKVTEKGKYVELRCDPISGHTALYWYRQSLGQGPEFLIYFQGTGAADDSGLPNDRFFAVRPEGSVSTLKIQRTERGDSAVYLCASSLTVRGEQYFGPGTRLTVT.

Many counts were recorded for this clonotype. The V call is TRBV12-3 or TRBV12-4, the J call TRBJ2-7; perhaps TRBD1 as D (5 bases). V dropped 3 bases and J dropped 0 bases, with 9 bases sitting between them. The CDR3 runs 14 residues. CDR3 sequence reads: CASSFPRVSYEQYF. As DNA, the CDR3 is TGTGCCAGCAGTTTTCCCAGGGTCTCCTACGAGCAGTACTTC.

This clonotype was detected once. A much larger clone differs by one base, so this may be a read error. The V call is TRBV4-2, the J call TRBJ2-1; D remains ambiguous. Germline CDR1 reads LGHNA; CDR2 reads YNFKEQ. Trimming shortened V by 4 bases and J by 10 bases, and 8 bases separated the two germline ends. This CDR3 is 11 amino acids long. For the CDR3, the DNA is TGTGCCAGCAGCCTTTGGTCGGAGCAGTTCTTC. Encoded protein: CASSLWSEQFF.

The chain has TRBV27 and TRBJ1-2; TRBD1 aligns across 8 bases. CDR3 length: 11 amino acids. V shed 10 bases and J 8 bases; nucleotides not matched to a gene: 6. The germline V gene encodes CDR1 MNHEY and CDR2 SMNVEV (reference sequence). CDR3 nucleotides: TGTGCCACCACAGGGGGTAACGGCTACACCTTC. Its protein product is CATTGGNGYTF.

Details on this clonotype: Since a much larger clone is just one base distant, this may be a read error. The V call is TRBV6-1, the J call TRBJ2-5; D may be TRBD2 (5 bases). The CDR3 runs 12 residues. Looked up from germline, CDR1 is MNHNS and CDR2 is SASEGT. V was trimmed by 6 bases and J by 7 bases, leaving 12 bases between them. The CDR3 spells CASRGLAGTQYF. In DNA form, the CDR3 reads TGTGCCAGCAGAGGACTCGCCGGGACCCAGTACTTC.

This clonotype was detected a few times. A much bigger clone sits one base away, suggesting this may be a read error. The V gene is TRBV4-3, the J gene TRBJ2-4; D gene uncertain. The J call may be faulty, since TRBJ2-7 better matches the DNA end. In germline, CDR1 is LGHNA, CDR2 YSLEER. This CDR3 has 15 amino acids. The CDR3 region is CASNQEMGFLVEQYF. The DNA for the CDR3 is TGCGCCAGCAACCAAGAGATGGGCTTTCTCGTCGAGCAGTACTTC.

This clonotype was picked up a small number of times. V is TRBV5-1 and J is TRBJ1-5; no reliable D call. The length of the CDR3 is 16 residues. Per the germline V gene, CDR1 is SGHRS and CDR2 is YFSETQ. Trimming removed 0 bases from V and 0 bases from J, with 10 bases in between. This chain's CDR3 is CASSLGGENSNQPQHF. The CDR3 DNA sequence: TGCGCCAGCAGCTTGGGTGGAGAGAATAGCAATCAGCCCCAGCATTTT.

The V gene is TRBV6-6, the J gene TRBJ1-3, with no clear D. Trimming left V 0 bases short and J 2 bases short, with 11 bases between. The CDR3 covers 16 residues. From germline, CDR1 is MNHNY and CDR2 SVGAGI (reference sequence). CDR3 residues: CASSYSRQNPGNTIYF. DNA of the CDR3: TGTGCCAGCAGTTACTCGCGCCAGAACCCTGGAAACACCATATATTTT.

V usage is TRBV6-5 and J usage is TRBJ1-1, with D unclear. V lost 8 bases and J lost 0, with 16 bases in between. The CDR3 extends over 15 amino acids. Germline CDR1 reads MNHEY; CDR2 reads SVGAGI. The CDR3 nucleotides read TGTGCCAGCGGCTTCAGGACGACCCTGAACACTGAAGCTTTCTTT. Amino acids: CASGFRTTLNTEAFF.

This clonotype was found many times. The V call is TRBV6-4, the J call TRBJ2-1, with 7 bases matching TRBD1. Trimming took 4 bases from V and 9 from J; bases not matched to a gene: 12. From germline, CDR1 is MRHNA and CDR2 SNTAGT. The CDR3 totals 15 residues. Here the CDR3 reads CASSAISRGGVEQFF. CDR3 bases: TGTGCCAGCAGTGCAATCTCAAGAGGGGGCGTTGAGCAGTTCTTC.

V gene TRBV7-2 combines with J gene TRBJ2-1; 10 bases are shared with TRBD2. This CDR3 has 16 amino acids. CDR1 is SGHTA, CDR2 FQGNSA, per germline. The V segment lost 6 bases and the J segment 9 bases; nucleotides outside the gene matches: 14. This CDR3 reads CASSESNQRGGFEQFF. The CDR3 DNA sequence: TGTGCCAGCAGTGAGTCGAACCAGCGGGGGGGCTTTGAGCAGTTCTTC.

This clonotype was counted ten times or more. The J gene is TRBJ2-3, the V gene TRBV7-2; D unclear. This CDR3 has 16 residues. The V end was cut by 5 bases, the J end by 0 bases, with 15 bases between. CDR1 is SGHTA and CDR2 is FQGNSA in the germline V gene. The CDR3 nucleotides read TGTGCCAGCAGCCGGATCGGGCCAGGTAGCACAGATACGCAGTATTTT. Residues: CASSRIGPGSTDTQYF.

The CDR3 DNA reads TGCAGCGTTGAGGACCCCTCCTACAATGAGCAGTTCTTC. The encoded protein is CSVEDPSYNEQFF. The J gene is TRBJ2-1, the V gene TRBV29-1; D is undetermined. Germline CDR1 and CDR2: SQVTM and ANQGSEA. V lost 3 bases, J lost 0 bases, and 6 bases lay in between. The CDR3 has 13 residues.

This clonotype was detected ten times or more. The V and J genes are TRBV14 and TRBJ2-5; D gene ambiguous. This CDR3 has 14 residues. Trimming cost V 0 bases and J 2 bases, with 7 bases left between them. Germline CDR1 reads SGHDN; CDR2 reads FVKESK. CDR3 sequence: CASSQDLGQETQYF. In DNA form, the CDR3 reads TGTGCCAGCAGCCAAGACCTAGGGCAAGAGACCCAGTACTTC.

CDR3 bases: TGTGCCAGTAAACAGGGGGGTCAGCCCCAGCATTTT. Its protein product is CASKQGGQPQHF. This chain links TRBV28 with TRBJ1-5, with 8 nucleotides matching TRBD1. This CDR3 comprises 12 residues. CDR1 is MDHEN and CDR2 is SYDVKM in the germline V gene. V lost 9 bases and J lost 6; bases outside the gene matches: 4.

J is TRBJ2-1 and V is TRBV20-1; 12 positions match TRBD2. CDR3 length: 15 residues. Germline assignment: CDR1 DFQATT and CDR2 SNEGSKA (reference sequence). V shed 1 base and J 8 bases; nucleotides not matched to a gene: 6. CDR3 in amino acids: CSARVALAGGYEQFF. Here the CDR3 DNA reads TGCAGTGCTAGAGTCGCACTAGCGGGAGGTTATGAGCAGTTCTTC.

About this clonotype: One base away lies a much larger clone, so this may be a sequencing read error. This chain uses TRBV10-3 with TRBJ1-1, with TRBD1 identical over 7 bases. The CDR3 has 15 residues. The V segment lost 10 bases and the J segment 1 base; nucleotides outside the gene matches: 12. Per germline, CDR1 ENHRY and CDR2 SYGVKD. CDR3 sequence reads: CATGGQRGTNTEAFF. The DNA for the CDR3 is TGTGCCACCGGGGGACAGAGAGGAACGAACACTGAAGCTTTCTTT.